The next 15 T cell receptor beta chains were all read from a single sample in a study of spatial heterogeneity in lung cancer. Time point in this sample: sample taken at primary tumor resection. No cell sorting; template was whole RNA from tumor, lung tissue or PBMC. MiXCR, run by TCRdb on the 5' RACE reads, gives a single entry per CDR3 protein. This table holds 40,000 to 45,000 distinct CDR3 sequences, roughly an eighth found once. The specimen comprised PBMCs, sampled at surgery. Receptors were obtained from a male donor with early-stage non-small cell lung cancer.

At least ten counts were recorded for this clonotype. In DNA, the CDR3 is TGTGCCAGCTCAAGCACCTTGGGACAAGAGACTGAAGCTTTCTTT. Translated, it gives CASSSTLGQETEAFF. The chain joins TRBV18 to TRBJ1-1; D perhaps matches TRBD1 (6 bases). V was trimmed by 5 bases and J by 5 bases, leaving 18 bases between them. Germline assignment: CDR1 KGHSH and CDR2 LQKENI. This CDR3 is built from 15 residues. Together with reference TRBV18 and TRBJ1-1, the CDR3 gives the full variable domain: NAGVMQNPRHLVRRRGQEARLRCSPMKGHSHVYWYRQLPEEGLKFMVYLQKENIIDESGMPKERFSAEFPKEGPSILRIQQVVRGDSAAYFCASSSTLGQETEAFFGQGTRLTVV.

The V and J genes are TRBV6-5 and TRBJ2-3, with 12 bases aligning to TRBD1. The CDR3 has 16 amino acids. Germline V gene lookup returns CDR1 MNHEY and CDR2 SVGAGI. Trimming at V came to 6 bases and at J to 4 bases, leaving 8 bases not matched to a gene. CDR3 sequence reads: CASRAPGTGGADTQYF. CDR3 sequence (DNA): TGTGCCAGCAGGGCCCCCGGGACAGGGGGCGCAGATACGCAGTATTTT.

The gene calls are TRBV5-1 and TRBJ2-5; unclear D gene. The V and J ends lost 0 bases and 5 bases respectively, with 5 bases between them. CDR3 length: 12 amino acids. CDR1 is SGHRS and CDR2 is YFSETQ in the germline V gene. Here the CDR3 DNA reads TGCGCCAGCAGCTTGGGCCTGGAGACCCAGTACTTC. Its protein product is CASSLGLETQYF.

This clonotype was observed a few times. CDR3 loop: CASSLEPGIHYEQYF. As DNA, the CDR3 is TGTGCCAGCAGCTTGGAACCCGGGATCCACTACGAGCAGTACTTC. The J gene is TRBJ2-7, the V gene TRBV5-6, with D maybe TRBD2 (5 bases). The length of the CDR3 is 15 residues. V lost 0 bases, J lost 3 bases, and 13 bases lay in between. Germline-derived CDR1 and CDR2 are SGHDT and YYEEEE.

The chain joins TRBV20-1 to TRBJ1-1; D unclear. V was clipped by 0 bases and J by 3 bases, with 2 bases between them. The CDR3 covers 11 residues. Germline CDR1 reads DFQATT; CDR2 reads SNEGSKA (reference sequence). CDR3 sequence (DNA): TGCAGTGCTAGAGAAGACACTGAAGCTTTCTTT. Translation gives CSAREDTEAFF.

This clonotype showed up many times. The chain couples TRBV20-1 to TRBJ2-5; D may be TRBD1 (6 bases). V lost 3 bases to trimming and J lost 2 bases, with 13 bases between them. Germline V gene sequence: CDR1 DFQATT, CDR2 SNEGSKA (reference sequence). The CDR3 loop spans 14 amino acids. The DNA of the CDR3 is TGCAGTGCTAGTGCGTCCGGGACACAAGAGACCCAGTACTTC. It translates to CSASASGTQETQYF.

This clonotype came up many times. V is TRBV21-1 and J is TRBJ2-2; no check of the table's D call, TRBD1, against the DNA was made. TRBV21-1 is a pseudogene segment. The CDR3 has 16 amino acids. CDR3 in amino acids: CASSKDRQGLVGELFF. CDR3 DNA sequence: TGTGCCAGCAGCAAAGATCGACAGGGGTTGGTCGGGGAGCTGTTTTTT.

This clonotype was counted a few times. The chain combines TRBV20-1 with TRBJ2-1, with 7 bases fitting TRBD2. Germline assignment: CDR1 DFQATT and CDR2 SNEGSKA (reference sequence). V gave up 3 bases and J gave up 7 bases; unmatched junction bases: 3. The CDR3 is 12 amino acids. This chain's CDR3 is CSASGRRNEQFF. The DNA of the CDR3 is TGCAGTGCTAGCGGGAGGCGGAATGAGCAGTTCTTC.

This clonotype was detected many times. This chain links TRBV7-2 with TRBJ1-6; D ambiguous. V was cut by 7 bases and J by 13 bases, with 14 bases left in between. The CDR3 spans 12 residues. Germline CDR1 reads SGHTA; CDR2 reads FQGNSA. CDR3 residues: CASNRDQSPLHF. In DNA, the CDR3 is TGTGCCAGCAACCGAGACCAGTCGCCCCTCCACTTT.

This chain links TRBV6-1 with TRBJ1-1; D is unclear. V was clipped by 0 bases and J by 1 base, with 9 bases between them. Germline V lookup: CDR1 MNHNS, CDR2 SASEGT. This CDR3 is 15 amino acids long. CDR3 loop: CASSEAAFENTEAFF. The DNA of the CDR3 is TGTGCCAGCAGTGAAGCCGCTTTCGAGAACACTGAAGCTTTCTTT.

This CDR3 is CASSTTSGRRSEQFF. The DNA of the CDR3 is TGTGCCAGTAGTACGACTAGCGGGAGAAGGTCTGAGCAGTTCTTC. This chain connects TRBV19 to TRBJ2-1; 12 nucleotides align to TRBD2. Per the germline V gene, CDR1 is LNHDA and CDR2 is SQIVND (reference sequence). V shed 4 bases and J 9 bases; nucleotides not matched to a gene: 7. This CDR3 is built from 15 residues. Filled out from reference TRBV19 and TRBJ2-1, the complete variable domain reads DGGITQSPKYLFRKEGQNVTLSCEQNLNHDAMYWYRQDPGQGLRLIYYSQIVNDFQKGDIAEGYSVSREKKESFPLTVTSAQKNPTAFYLCASSTTSGRRSEQFFGPGTRLTVL.

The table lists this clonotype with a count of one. The CDR3 sequence: CASSEGVSGANVLTF. DNA for the CDR3: TGTGCCAGCAGCGAAGGAGTTTCTGGGGCCAACGTCCTGACTTTC. The chain recombines TRBV7-2 with TRBJ2-6; no clear D. The ends were cut back, 5 bases at V and 1 base at J, with 9 bases in the middle. Germline lookup yields CDR1 SGHTA and CDR2 FQGNSA. This CDR3 has 15 residues.

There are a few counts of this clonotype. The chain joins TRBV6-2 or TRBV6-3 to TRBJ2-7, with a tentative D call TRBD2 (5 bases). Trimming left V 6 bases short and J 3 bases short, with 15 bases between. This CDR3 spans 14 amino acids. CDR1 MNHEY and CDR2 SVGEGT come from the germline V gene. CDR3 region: CASSPGVFGYEQYF. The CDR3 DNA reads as TGTGCCAGCAGCCCCGGGGTCTTCGGCTACGAGCAGTACTTC.

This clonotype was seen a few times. The CDR3 coding sequence is TGTGCCAGCAGCTCAGTTCGAGGGTATGGCTACACCTTC. Translating it yields CASSSVRGYGYTF. The chain is built from TRBV7-2 and TRBJ1-2; D gene unclear. Germline V gives CDR1 SGHTA, CDR2 FQGNSA. V was trimmed by 4 bases and J by 5 bases, leaving 11 bases between them. The CDR3 contains 13 residues.

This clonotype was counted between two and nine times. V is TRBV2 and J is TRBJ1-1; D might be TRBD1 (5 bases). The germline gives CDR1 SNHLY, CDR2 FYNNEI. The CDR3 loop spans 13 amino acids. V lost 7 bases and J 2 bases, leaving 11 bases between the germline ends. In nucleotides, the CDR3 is TGTGCCAGCAAAGGGGACCTTAACACTGAAGCTTTCTTT. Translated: CASKGDLNTEAFF.